The following is a TCR beta chain sequence with its context. PCR involved 60 Vbeta and 13 Jbeta primers. Assay: immunoSEQ multiplex PCR; the TCRdb copy retains only in-frame clones and omits some. The table includes approximately 75,000 clones, 80% detected once. This entry belongs to a study of cytomegalovirus exposure and HLA in healthy donors. The CDR3 runs to 12 residues. With 5 bases removed from V and 4 bases from J, the gap between germline ends came to 9 bases. CDR1 is SGHRS, CDR2 YFSETQ, per germline. Sequencing used PBMCs. The chain joins TRBV5-1 to TRBJ1-1, with D hard to call. The TCR was taken from a male donor in good health and CMV-seronegative. The DNA for the CDR3 is TGCGCCAGCAGGAGGGAGAGCACTGAAGCTTTCTTT. Translating gives CASRRESTEAFF.